These 4 T cell receptor beta chains came from one sample sequenced in a study of cytomegalovirus exposure and HLA in healthy donors. Measured with immunoSEQ multiplex PCR; TCRdb has only the in-frame clones, and not every one. The profile covers tens of thousands of clones, with over 80% appearing a single time and approximately 3.2% taken by the ten largest. Sequenced input: PBMCs. Receptors originate from a man between 18 and 29 years old in good health and CMV-seronegative.

The chain combines TRBV19 with TRBJ1-5; D unclear. CDR3 length: 14 residues. Between the trimmed V and J ends, which lost 11 bases and 3 bases, there was a span of 17 bases. Germline V lookup: CDR1 LNHDA, CDR2 SQIVND (reference sequence). Here the CDR3 reads CAGSSGDNNQPQHF. In nucleotides, the CDR3 is TGTGCCGGGTCCTCCGGGGATAACAATCAGCCCCAGCATTTT. The full variable domain, in which reference TRBV19 and TRBJ1-5 provide the parts outside the CDR3, is DGGITQSPKYLFRKEGQNVTLSCEQNLNHDAMYWYRQDPGQGLRLIYYSQIVNDFQKGDIAEGYSVSREKKESFPLTVTSAQKNPTAFYLCAGSSGDNNQPQHFGDGTRLSIL.

The chain has TRBV25-1 and TRBJ2-7; D may be TRBD1 (5 bases). Germline V gene data show CDR1 as MGHDK and CDR2 as SYGVNS. This CDR3 has 12 residues. Trimming removed 5 bases at V and 2 bases at J, with 7 bases between. The CDR3 reads CASSRTPYEQYF. In DNA form, the CDR3 reads TGTGCCAGCAGTCGGACACCCTACGAGCAGTACTTC.

V and J are TRBV6-4 and TRBJ1-1, with D hard to call. The CDR3 contains 15 residues. Germline V gene data show CDR1 as MRHNA and CDR2 as SNTAGT. V was shortened by 6 bases and J by 1 base, with 15 bases between the two germline ends. The CDR3 spells CASRTWGEGNTEAFF. In DNA, the CDR3 is TGTGCCAGCAGAACCTGGGGAGAGGGGAACACTGAAGCTTTCTTT.

The chain has TRBV7-9 and TRBJ2-7, with 7 positions matching TRBD2. V lost 4 bases to trimming and J lost 3 bases; unmatched junction nucleotides: 6. Germline CDR1 SEHNR, CDR2 FQNEAQ (reference sequence). The CDR3 loop spans 14 amino acids. The CDR3 nucleotides are TGTGCCAGCAGCTCCGGTGGGGGGGGCTACGAGCAGTACTTC. It is translated as CASSSGGGGYEQYF.